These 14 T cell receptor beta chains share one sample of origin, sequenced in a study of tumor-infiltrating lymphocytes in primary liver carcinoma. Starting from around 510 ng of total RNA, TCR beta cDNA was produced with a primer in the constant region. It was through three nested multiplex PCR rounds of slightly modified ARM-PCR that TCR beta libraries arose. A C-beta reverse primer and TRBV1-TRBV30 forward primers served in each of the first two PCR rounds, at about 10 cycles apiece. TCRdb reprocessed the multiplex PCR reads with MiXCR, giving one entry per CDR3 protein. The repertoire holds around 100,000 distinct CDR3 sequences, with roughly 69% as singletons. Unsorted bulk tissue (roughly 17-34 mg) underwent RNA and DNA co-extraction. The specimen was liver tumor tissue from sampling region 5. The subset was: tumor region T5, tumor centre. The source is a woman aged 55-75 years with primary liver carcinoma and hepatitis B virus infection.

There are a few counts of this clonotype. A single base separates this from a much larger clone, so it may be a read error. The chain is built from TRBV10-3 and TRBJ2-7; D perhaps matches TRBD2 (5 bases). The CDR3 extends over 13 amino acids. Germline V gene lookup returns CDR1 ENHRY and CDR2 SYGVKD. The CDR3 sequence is CVISPSRSYEQYF. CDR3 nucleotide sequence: TGTGTCATCAGCCCTAGCAGATCGTACGAGCAGTACTTC.

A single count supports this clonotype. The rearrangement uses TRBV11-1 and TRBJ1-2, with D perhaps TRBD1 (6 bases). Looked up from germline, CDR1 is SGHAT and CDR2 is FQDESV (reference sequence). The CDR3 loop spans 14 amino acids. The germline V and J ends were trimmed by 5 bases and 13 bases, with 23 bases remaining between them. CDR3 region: CASSLMDSIYDCTF. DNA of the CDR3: TGTGCCAGCAGCCTTATGGACAGCATCTATGACTGCACCTTC.

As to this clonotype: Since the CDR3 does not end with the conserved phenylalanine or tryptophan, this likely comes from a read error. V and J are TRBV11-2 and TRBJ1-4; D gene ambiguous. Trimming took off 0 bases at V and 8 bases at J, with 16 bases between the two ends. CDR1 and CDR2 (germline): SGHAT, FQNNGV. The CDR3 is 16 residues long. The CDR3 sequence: CASSLDLLSYGEKLFL. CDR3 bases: TGTGCCAGCAGCTTAGACCTCCTTTCCTATGGAGAAAAACTGTTTCTT.

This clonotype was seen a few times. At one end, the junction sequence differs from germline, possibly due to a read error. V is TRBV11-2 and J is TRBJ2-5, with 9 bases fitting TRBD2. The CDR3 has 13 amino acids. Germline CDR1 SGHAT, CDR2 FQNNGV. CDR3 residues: CTSSTGTSKTQYF. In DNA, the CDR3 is TGTACCAGTAGCACCGGGACTAGCAAGACCCAGTACTTC.

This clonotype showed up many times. The CDR3 nucleotides read TGTGCCAGCAGCGACCAATGGACGAGCGAGCAGTACTTC. This translates into CASSDQWTSEQYF. The chain links TRBV6-1 to TRBJ2-7; D is uncertain. The CDR3 contains 13 residues. The germline CDR1 and CDR2 sequences are MNHNS and SASEGT. V gave up 6 bases and J gave up 6 bases, with 15 bases separating them.

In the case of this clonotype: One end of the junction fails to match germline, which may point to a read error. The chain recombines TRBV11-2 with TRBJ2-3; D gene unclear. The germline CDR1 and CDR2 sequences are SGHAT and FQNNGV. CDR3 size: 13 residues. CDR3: CAGSLDRGDTQYF. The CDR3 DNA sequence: TGTGCCGGCAGCTTAGATCGAGGAGATACTCAATATTTT. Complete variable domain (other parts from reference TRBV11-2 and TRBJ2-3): EAGVAQSPRYKIIEKRQSVAFWCNPISGHATLYWYQQILGQGPKLLIQFQNNGVVDDSQLPKDRFSAERLKGVDSTLKIQPAKLEDSAVYLCAGSLDRGDTQYFGPGTRLTVL.

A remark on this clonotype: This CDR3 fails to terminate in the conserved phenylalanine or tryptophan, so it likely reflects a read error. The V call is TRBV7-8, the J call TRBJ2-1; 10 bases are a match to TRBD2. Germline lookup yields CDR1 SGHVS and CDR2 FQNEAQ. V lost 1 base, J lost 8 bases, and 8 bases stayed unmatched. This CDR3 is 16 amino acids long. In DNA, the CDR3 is TGTGCCAGCAGCTTAGAACTAGCGGGATCATGGGATGAGCAGTTCCTC. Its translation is CASSLELAGSWDEQFL.

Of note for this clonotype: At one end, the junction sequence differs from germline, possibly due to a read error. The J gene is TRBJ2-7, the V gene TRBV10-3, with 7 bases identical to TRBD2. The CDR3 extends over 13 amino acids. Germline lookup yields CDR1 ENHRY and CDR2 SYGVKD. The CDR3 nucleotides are TGTGCCACCCGGAGGGAAGAGGGAGGGGAGCAGTATTTC. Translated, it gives CATRREEGGEQYF.

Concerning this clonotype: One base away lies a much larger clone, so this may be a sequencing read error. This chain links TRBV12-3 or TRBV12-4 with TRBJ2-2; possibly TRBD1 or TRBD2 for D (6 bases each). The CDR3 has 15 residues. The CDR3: CASSSHRGNTGEVFF. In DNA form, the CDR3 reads TGTGCCAGCAGTTCACATAGGGGGAACACCGGGGAGGTGTTTTTT.

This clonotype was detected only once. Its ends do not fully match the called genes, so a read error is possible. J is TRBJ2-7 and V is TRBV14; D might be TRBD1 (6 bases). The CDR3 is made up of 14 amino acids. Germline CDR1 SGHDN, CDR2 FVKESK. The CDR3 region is CTSSPGQGLAEQYF. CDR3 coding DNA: TGTACCAGCAGCCCCGGGCAGGGGTTGGCCGAGCAGTACTTC.

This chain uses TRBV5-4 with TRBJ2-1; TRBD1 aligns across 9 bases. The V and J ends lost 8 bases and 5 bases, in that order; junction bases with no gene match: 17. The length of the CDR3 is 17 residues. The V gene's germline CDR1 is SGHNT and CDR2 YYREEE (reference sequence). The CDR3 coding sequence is TGTGCCAGTAGAAACACACCGGGACAGGGTAGTCACAATGAGCAGTTCTTC. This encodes CASRNTPGQGSHNEQFF.

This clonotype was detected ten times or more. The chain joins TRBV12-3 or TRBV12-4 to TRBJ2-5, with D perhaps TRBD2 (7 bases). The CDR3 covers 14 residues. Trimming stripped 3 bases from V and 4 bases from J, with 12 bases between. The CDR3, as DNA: TGTGCCAGCAGTTTGAGGGGGGGCACAGAGACCCAGTACTTC. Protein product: CASSLRGGTETQYF.

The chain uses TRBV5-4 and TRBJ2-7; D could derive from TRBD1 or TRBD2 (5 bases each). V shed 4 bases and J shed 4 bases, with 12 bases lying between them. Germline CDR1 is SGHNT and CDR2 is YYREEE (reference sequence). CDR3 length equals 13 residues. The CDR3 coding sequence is TGTGCCAGCAGCCACCGGGGCAGGTACGAGCAGTACTTC. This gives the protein CASSHRGRYEQYF.

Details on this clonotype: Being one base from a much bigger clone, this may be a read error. The CDR3: CASSRYSGREETKYF. CDR3 bases: TGTGCCAGCAGCCGTTATAGCGGGAGGGAAGAGACCAAGTACTTC. The J gene is TRBJ2-5, the V gene TRBV12-3 or TRBV12-4; TRBD2 aligns across 11 bases. CDR3 size: 15 residues.